These 24 T cell receptor beta chains came from one sample sequenced in a study of blood T cell repertoires in COVID-19. The data were produced by immunoSEQ multiplex PCR, yet TCRdb's version contains in-frame clones alone and is incomplete. The sample holds approximately 110,000 clones, approximately 80% seen once. Sequencing was done on a sample of peripheral blood. The receptors shown here come from a man in his 70s with active or convalescent COVID-19.

The chain has TRBV2 and TRBJ2-5; 8 bases are a match to TRBD1. The length of the CDR3 is 15 residues. V gave up 7 bases and J gave up 2 bases; unmatched junction bases: 9. Germline-derived CDR1 and CDR2 are SNHLY and FYNNEI. The CDR3 region has the DNA TGTGCCAGCATTATGGGATGGGACAGGCAAGAGACCCAGTACTTC. It codes for CASIMGWDRQETQYF.

Only one count was recorded for this clone. The rearrangement uses TRBV5-5 and TRBJ1-1; D may be TRBD1 (6 bases). CDR3 size: 15 residues. Germline CDR1 reads SGHKS; CDR2 reads YYEKEE (reference sequence). Trimming took off 2 bases at V and 3 bases at J, with 14 bases between the two ends. CDR3: CASSLGGTRYTEAFF. The CDR3 nucleotides are TGTGCCAGCAGCTTAGGTGGGACAAGGTACACTGAAGCTTTCTTT.

This clone came up a few times. The chain couples TRBV7-2 to TRBJ2-2; possibly TRBD1 for D (5 bases). Trimming left V 3 bases short and J 0 bases short, with 8 bases between. Germline assignment: CDR1 SGHTA and CDR2 FQGNSA. CDR3 length: 15 residues. CDR3 in DNA: TGTGCCAGCAGCTTGACAGCAACGAACACCGGGGAGCTGTTTTTT. Translation gives CASSLTATNTGELFF.

Comments on this clone: The same CDR3 can be traced to other DNA sequences in this sample. The CDR3 DNA sequence: TGTGCCAGCTCACCAGACAGGGGAGGGAATCAGCCCCAGCATTTT. It yields the protein CASSPDRGGNQPQHF. The chain uses TRBV18 and TRBJ1-5; 8 bases line up with TRBD1. The germline gives CDR1 KGHSH, CDR2 LQKENI. The CDR3 extends over 15 amino acids. The V and J ends lost 2 bases and 4 bases, in that order; junction bases with no gene match: 4.

V gene TRBV5-1 combines with J gene TRBJ2-7, with 7 positions matching TRBD1. The germline V gene encodes CDR1 SGHRS and CDR2 YFSETQ. This CDR3 spans 14 amino acids. The V and J ends lost 0 bases and 3 bases, in that order; junction bases with no gene match: 3. CDR3 protein: CASSLGPGGYEQYF. CDR3 nucleotides: TGCGCCAGCAGCTTGGGGCCAGGGGGCTACGAGCAGTACTTC.

The V call is TRBV6-5, the J call TRBJ1-2; possible D gene TRBD1, 5 bases. The ends were cut back, 2 bases at V and 2 bases at J, with 9 bases in the middle. Germline CDR1 is MNHEY and CDR2 is SVGAGI. This CDR3 comprises 14 residues. This chain's CDR3 is CASSYRGTNYGYTF. The CDR3, as DNA: TGTGCCAGCAGTTACCGGGGGACCAACTATGGCTACACCTTC.

The chain joins TRBV6-1 to TRBJ1-2, with D possibly TRBD1 on 6 matching bases. Germline V gives CDR1 MNHNS, CDR2 SASEGT. V was cut by 3 bases and J by 4 bases, with 12 bases left in between. This CDR3 is 14 amino acids long. The CDR3 loop reads CASSDVGRGYGYTF. The CDR3 DNA follows: TGTGCCAGCAGTGATGTTGGCAGGGGCTATGGCTACACCTTC.

The gene calls are TRBV21-1 and TRBJ1-2; the table's D gene call, TRBD1, was not cross checked with the DNA. TRBV21-1 is termed a pseudogene. The length of the CDR3 is 16 residues. Written as DNA, the CDR3 is TGTGCCAGCAGCAAAGGCGAACGGGACAAGTTCTATGGCTACACCTTC. This sequence encodes CASSKGERDKFYGYTF.

This clone has only one observation. V gene TRBV18 combines with J gene TRBJ2-5; 10 positions agree with TRBD1. The CDR3 is 15 residues long. The ends lost 4 bases at V and 0 bases at J; junction bases unmatched: 2. Germline-derived CDR1 and CDR2 are KGHSH and LQKENI. The CDR3 region has the DNA TGTGCCAGCTCACTGGGACAGGGGTACCAAGAGACCCAGTACTTC. It specifies CASSLGQGYQETQYF.

V gene TRBV14 combines with J gene TRBJ1-4; D is possibly TRBD1 (5 bases). Per germline, CDR1 SGHDN and CDR2 FVKESK. CDR3 length equals 14 residues. Trimming cost V 4 bases and J 5 bases, with 11 bases left between them. CDR3 region: CASSLREGNEKLFF. CDR3 DNA sequence: TGTGCCAGCAGCCTCAGGGAAGGGAATGAAAAACTGTTTTTT.

The chain has TRBV29-1 and TRBJ2-1, with 9 bases fitting TRBD2. Germline loops: CDR1 SQVTM, CDR2 ANQGSEA. The ends lost 4 bases at V and 4 bases at J; junction bases unmatched: 11. This CDR3 is built from 16 residues. CDR3 in amino acids: CSVGSAGGLLYNEQFF. In DNA form, the CDR3 reads TGCAGCGTTGGTTCCGCGGGGGGGCTCCTGTACAATGAGCAGTTCTTC.

This clone was counted only a few times. V and J are TRBV2 and TRBJ2-7, with TRBD1 identical over 9 bases. Trimming cost V 5 bases and J 2 bases; bases outside gene matches: 4. CDR1 and CDR2 from the germline V gene are SNHLY and FYNNEI. This CDR3 is 14 amino acids long. CDR3 in DNA: TGTGCCAGCAGTCCAAGGGACAGGGCCTACGAGCAGTACTTC. As protein: CASSPRDRAYEQYF.

The chain recombines TRBV2 with TRBJ2-1; no firm D call. Germline CDR1 and CDR2: SNHLY and FYNNEI. The germline V and J ends were trimmed by 3 bases and 0 bases, with 6 bases remaining between them. The CDR3 sequence is 14 residues long. CDR3 in amino acids: CASSDHSSYNEQFF. CDR3 nucleotides: TGTGCCAGCAGTGACCATAGCTCCTACAATGAGCAGTTCTTC.

The gene calls are TRBV7-9 and TRBJ1-6; D remains ambiguous. CDR3 length: 14 amino acids. CDR1 SEHNR and CDR2 FQNEAQ come from the germline V gene (reference sequence). V was clipped by 2 bases and J by 9 bases, with 11 bases between them. The CDR3 DNA reads TGTGCCAGCAGCTTAAATGAGGGCGCTTCACCCCTCCACTTT. It translates to CASSLNEGASPLHF.

This chain uses TRBV3-1 (or the pseudogene TRBV3-2) with TRBJ2-2; D is possibly TRBD2 (5 bases). The germline V gene encodes CDR1 LGHDT and CDR2 YNNKEL (reference sequence). The V end lost 5 bases, the J end lost 10 bases, and 11 bases lay between the germline ends. The CDR3 covers 12 residues. CDR3 bases: TGTGCCAGCAGCATAGGACTTCAGGAGCTGTTTTTT. It yields the protein CASSIGLQELFF.

The chain recombines TRBV7-6 with TRBJ2-5, with 9 bases aligning to TRBD2. This CDR3 has 15 amino acids. The germline CDR1 and CDR2 sequences are SGHVS and FNYEAQ. The junction had 2 bases not matched to a gene; V was cut back by 1 base and J by 2 bases. The CDR3 sequence: CASSLVAGGQETQYF. The CDR3 bases are TGTGCCAGCAGCTTAGTTGCGGGGGGGCAAGAGACCCAGTACTTC.

This clone was seen a few times. The genes are TRBV4-1 and TRBJ2-7; D ambiguous. The CDR3 runs to 13 residues. Germline V gene lookup returns CDR1 MGHRA and CDR2 YSYEKL. Deletions cut 4 bases from V and 4 bases from J, with 11 bases between. The CDR3 sequence is CASSLEAAYEQYF. The CDR3 DNA is TGCGCCAGCAGCCTTGAGGCGGCTTACGAGCAGTACTTC.

V usage is TRBV5-6 and J usage is TRBJ1-6; D perhaps matches TRBD1 (5 bases). Germline assignment: CDR1 SGHDT and CDR2 YYEEEE. This CDR3 has 15 residues. V lost 0 bases, J lost 4 bases, and 8 bases lay in between. CDR3 sequence (DNA): TGTGCCAGCAGCTTGGTGACAGCATATAATTCACCCCTCCACTTT. Amino acid sequence: CASSLVTAYNSPLHF.

This chain links TRBV7-8 with TRBJ2-1, with D tentatively TRBD1 (6 bases). Germline CDR1 reads SGHVS; CDR2 reads FQNEAQ. The V and J ends lost 1 base and 2 bases respectively, with 24 bases between them. The CDR3 contains 20 residues. The CDR3 DNA sequence: TGTGCCAGCAGCTTAGGAAGATCTGGACAGTTCGCAGGAGCCTACAATGAGCAGTTCTTC. Translating it yields CASSLGRSGQFAGAYNEQFF.

The chain is built from TRBV30 and TRBJ1-1; no clear D. Per the germline V gene, CDR1 is GTSNPN and CDR2 is SVGIG (reference sequence). V lost 7 bases to trimming and J lost 0 bases, with 15 bases between them. The CDR3 loop spans 14 amino acids. The CDR3 sequence: CAFLTVQLNTEAFF. The CDR3 nucleotides read TGTGCCTTCCTGACTGTTCAGTTGAACACTGAAGCTTTCTTT. Drawing the rest from reference TRBV30 and TRBJ1-1, the complete variable domain is SQTIHQWPATLVQPVGSPLSLECTVEGTSNPNLYWYRQAAGRGLQLLFYSVGIGQISSEVPQNLSASRPQDRQFILSSKKLLLSDSGFYLCAFLTVQLNTEAFFGQGTRLTVV.

This chain uses TRBV12-5 with TRBJ1-1; TRBD1 agrees at 9 bases. The CDR3 has 14 residues. J lost 4 bases, V lost 7 bases, and 7 bases had no gene match. Germline assignment: CDR1 LGHNT and CDR2 FRNRAP. The CDR3 here is CASAPTGGFTEAFF. CDR3 nucleotide sequence: TGTGCTAGTGCCCCGACAGGGGGTTTCACTGAAGCTTTCTTT.

The chain employs TRBV5-5 and TRBJ1-1; D is possibly TRBD1 (6 bases). The CDR3 length is 15 residues. V was pared by 0 bases and J by 5 bases, with 14 bases between. In germline, CDR1 is SGHKS, CDR2 YYEKEE (reference sequence). Here the CDR3 DNA reads TGTGCCAGCAGCTTGGTTGGTTCAGGGGAGACTGAAGCTTTCTTT. Translating it yields CASSLVGSGETEAFF.

The V gene is TRBV18, the J gene TRBJ2-7; D may be TRBD1 (5 bases). V was trimmed by 3 bases and J by 3 bases, leaving 15 bases between them. The germline V gene has CDR1 KGHSH and CDR2 LQKENI. This CDR3 comprises 15 residues. The CDR3 bases are TGTGCCAGCTCACCGAGACAGTCCCAGGGCTACGAGCAGTACTTC. This sequence encodes CASSPRQSQGYEQYF.

The chain recombines TRBV5-1 with TRBJ2-3; possible D gene TRBD2, 6 bases. Germline assignment: CDR1 SGHRS and CDR2 YFSETQ. There are 15 residues in the CDR3. The V end lost 3 bases, the J end lost 0 bases, and 11 bases lay between the germline ends. The CDR3 is CASSWSSVSTDTQYF. Written as DNA, the CDR3 is TGCGCCAGCAGCTGGTCTAGCGTCAGCACAGATACGCAGTATTTT.